One and the same sample provided the 16 T cell receptor beta chains below, sequenced in a study of cytomegalovirus exposure and HLA in healthy donors. The primer mix had 60 Vbeta and 13 Jbeta primers. Generated by immunoSEQ multiplex PCR, the TCRdb table keeps only in-frame clones and is missing some. The repertoire holds over 150,000 clones, with around 79% as singletons. The sequenced sample consisted of PBMCs. These receptor sequences come from a man aged 25-40 years in good health and CMV-seropositive.

The rearrangement links TRBV5-1 to TRBJ2-3; D call uncertain. V gave up 0 bases and J gave up 0 bases, with 14 bases separating them. CDR3 length: 17 amino acids. CDR1 is SGHRS and CDR2 is YFSETQ in the germline V gene. Written as DNA, the CDR3 is TGCGCCAGCAGCTTGGTTCTGTCAGGAATTAGCACAGATACGCAGTATTTT. Its translation is CASSLVLSGISTDTQYF.

The V and J genes are TRBV27 and TRBJ1-1; 7 nucleotides agree with TRBD1. The CDR3 extends over 15 amino acids. Losses at the gene ends were 5 bases for V and 8 bases for J; bases not matched to a gene: 14. Germline lookup yields CDR1 MNHEY and CDR2 SMNVEV (reference sequence). In nucleotides, the CDR3 is TGTGCCAGCAGTACCCAGACAGGGTATCCTTTAGAAGCTTTCTTT. Translated: CASSTQTGYPLEAFF.

This clone appeared a single time. The J gene is TRBJ2-7, the V gene TRBV28, with 14 bases fitting TRBD2. Germline loops: CDR1 MDHEN, CDR2 SYDVKM. V lost 3 bases to trimming and J lost 2 bases; unmatched junction nucleotides: 9. This CDR3 comprises 18 residues. The CDR3 DNA is TGTGCCAGCAGTTTCCAACGACTAGCGGGAGGGAGAGCCTACGAGCAGTACTTC. It codes for CASSFQRLAGGRAYEQYF. The whole variable domain, filled in from reference TRBV28 and TRBJ2-7, reads DVKVTQSSRYLVKRTGEKVFLECVQDMDHENMFWYRQDPGLGLRLIYFSYDVKMKEKGDIPEGYSVSREKKERFSLILESASTNQTSMYLCASSFQRLAGGRAYEQYFGPGTRLTVT.

The J gene is TRBJ2-3, the V gene TRBV9; the D gene is possibly TRBD2 (6 bases). This CDR3 is 15 amino acids long. V lost 4 bases and J 3 bases, leaving 15 bases between the germline ends. Germline loops: CDR1 SGDLS, CDR2 YYNGEE. CDR3 loop: CASSQLPGVTDTQYF. CDR3 coding DNA: TGTGCCAGCAGCCAACTTCCGGGGGTGACAGATACGCAGTATTTT.

The chain combines TRBV28 with TRBJ2-7; D unclear. The V end lost 6 bases, the J end lost 2 bases, and 8 bases lay between the germline ends. This CDR3 spans 12 amino acids. Per the germline V gene, CDR1 is MDHEN and CDR2 is SYDVKM. CDR3 amino acids: CASRQDTYEQYF. The CDR3 bases are TGTGCCAGCAGGCAGGATACCTACGAGCAGTACTTC.

In its sample, this clone was seen once. The chain is built from TRBV6-1 and TRBJ2-7; 9 bases are a match to TRBD1. This CDR3 spans 14 amino acids. The germline V gene has CDR1 MNHNS and CDR2 SASEGT. V was clipped by 10 bases and J by 2 bases; unmatched bases: 9. This CDR3 is CAILDRGITYEQYF. CDR3 nucleotide sequence: TGTGCCATCCTGGACAGGGGAATAACCTACGAGCAGTACTTC.

The rearrangement links TRBV30 to TRBJ2-3; TRBD2 might be the D (6 bases). CDR1 GTSNPN and CDR2 SVGIG come from the germline V gene (reference sequence). V lost 3 bases to trimming and J lost 5 bases, with 12 bases between them. This CDR3 contains 13 residues. The CDR3 region is CAWRGMGGDTQYF. CDR3 DNA: TGTGCCTGGAGGGGAATGGGGGGAGATACGCAGTATTTT.

The chain joins TRBV4-1 to TRBJ2-1; 11 bases map to TRBD2. This CDR3 contains 15 residues. Germline V CDR1 and CDR2: MGHRA, YSYEKL. J was trimmed by 3 bases and V by 4 bases; bases with no gene match: 2. As DNA, the CDR3 is TGCGCCAGCAGCCCCACTAGCGGGAGCTACAATGAGCAGTTCTTC. Its protein product is CASSPTSGSYNEQFF.

This clone appeared once. The chain is built from TRBV9 and TRBJ2-2; TRBD1 agrees at 8 bases. The CDR3 loop spans 15 amino acids. V was pared by 1 base and J by 4 bases, with 3 bases of the junction left unmatched. Germline lookup yields CDR1 SGDLS and CDR2 YYNGEE. CDR3 in amino acids: CASSVWTGITGELFF. The DNA for the CDR3 is TGTGCCAGCAGCGTATGGACAGGGATCACCGGGGAGCTGTTTTTT.

This rearrangement joins TRBV6-5 to TRBJ1-1; 10 nucleotides match TRBD1. Germline V gene data show CDR1 as MNHEY and CDR2 as SVGAGI. The CDR3 is 16 residues long. V dropped 0 bases and J dropped 7; count of bases not matched to a gene: 8. The CDR3 spells CASSYSTGGASFEAFF. For the CDR3, the DNA is TGTGCCAGCAGTTACTCGACAGGGGGCGCGTCCTTTGAAGCTTTCTTT.

The sample holds one count of this clone. The CDR3 reads CASSPDSSGANVLTF. In DNA, the CDR3 is TGTGCCAGCAGCCCGGACAGCTCTGGGGCCAACGTCCTGACTTTC. This sequence joins TRBV28 and TRBJ2-6; D is possibly TRBD1 (6 bases). The ends were cut back, 6 bases at V and 0 bases at J, with 9 bases in the middle. The CDR3 is made up of 15 amino acids. Germline V lookup: CDR1 MDHEN, CDR2 SYDVKM.

The chain joins TRBV21-1 to TRBJ2-7; TRBD2 is taken as the D call from the table, unchecked against the DNA. TRBV21-1 has pseudogene status. CDR3 length: 11 amino acids. CDR3 in amino acids: CASSYGLQSYF. CDR3 in DNA: TGTGCCAGCAGCTACGGACTCCAGTCGTACTTC.

This clone has a single count. This chain joins TRBV11-1 and TRBJ2-5; 11 positions match TRBD1. This CDR3 spans 19 amino acids. V lost 4 bases and J lost 0; bases outside the gene matches: 13. The V gene's germline CDR1 is SGHAT and CDR2 FQDESV (reference sequence). The CDR3 nucleotides read TGTGCCAGCAGCTCCATGGGACAGGGGGGGATCCTATACCAAGAGACCCAGTACTTC. It specifies CASSSMGQGGILYQETQYF.

The chain recombines TRBV19 with TRBJ2-2, with 13 bases aligning to TRBD2. The CDR3 consists of 16 residues. CDR1 is LNHDA and CDR2 is SQIVND in the germline V gene (reference sequence). The junction had 5 bases not matched to a gene; V was cut back by 6 bases and J by 4 bases. The CDR3 protein is CASSGGLAGPTGELFF. The CDR3 DNA sequence: TGTGCCAGTAGCGGGGGACTAGCGGGACCCACCGGGGAGCTGTTTTTT.

This clone occurred a few times. The gene calls are TRBV5-6 and TRBJ1-1; D is unclear. The V gene lost 1 base and the J gene lost 8 bases, with 9 bases spanning the gap. Per the germline V gene, CDR1 is SGHDT and CDR2 is YYEEEE. This CDR3 is built from 12 residues. CDR3 DNA: TGTGCCAGCAGCTTGACCGGGGAAGAAGCTTTCTTT. It specifies CASSLTGEEAFF.

This rearrangement joins TRBV6-5 to TRBJ1-1; maybe TRBD1 (5 bases). Germline loops: CDR1 MNHEY, CDR2 SVGAGI. The CDR3 totals 16 residues. The germline V and J ends were trimmed by 4 bases and 0 bases, with 15 bases remaining between them. CDR3 sequence (DNA): TGTGCCAGCAGTTTACAGGCCCCCTCTTTGAACACTGAAGCTTTCTTT. Translating it yields CASSLQAPSLNTEAFF.